This entry lists 5 T cell receptor beta chains sequenced from one sample in a study of blood T cells in healthy people across ages. Using a J-beta primer mix together with a sample-barcoded 5' primer, a second PCR was run for about 6 to 12 cycles. Via MiXCR, TCRdb re-called the 5' RACE reads, giving one row per CDR3 protein. The sample gives approximately 1,000,000 distinct CDR3 sequences, 35% to 50% of which show up once; about 19% is in the top ten. The sample taken for sequencing was blood. These receptors all stem from a woman in her sixties in good health.

This clonotype was picked up a small number of times. This sequence joins TRBV11-2 and TRBJ2-7; D is unresolved. The CDR3 spans 12 residues. V lost 0 bases and J lost 8, with 8 bases in between. CDR1 is SGHAT and CDR2 is FQNNGV in the germline V gene. The CDR3 sequence: CASSLEPFQQYF. The DNA of the CDR3 is TGTGCCAGCAGCTTAGAACCTTTTCAGCAGTACTTC.

Comments on this clonotype: One junction end disagrees with the germline gene, perhaps due to a read error. The chain employs TRBV7-6 and TRBJ2-7; 8 nucleotides align to TRBD1. CDR1 SGHVS and CDR2 FNYEAQ come from the germline V gene. The CDR3 has 14 residues. The CDR3 is CASSLNRGSCEQYF. CDR3 coding DNA: TGTGCCAGCAGCTTAAACAGGGGGTCCTGCGAGCAGTACTTC.

V usage is TRBV29-1 and J usage is TRBJ2-7; 8 nucleotides line up with TRBD1. This CDR3 spans 14 amino acids. Per the germline V gene, CDR1 is SQVTM and CDR2 is ANQGSEA. V gave up 1 base and J gave up 5 bases; unmatched junction bases: 7. This chain's CDR3 is CSVEGRTGSHEQYF. CDR3 nucleotides: TGCAGCGTTGAAGGCCGGACAGGGTCCCACGAGCAGTACTTC.

This clonotype was detected only a few times. This chain uses TRBV29-1 with TRBJ1-1; D remains unclear. This CDR3 region has 13 residues. V lost 5 bases, J lost 0 bases, and 10 bases lay in between. Germline V CDR1 and CDR2: SQVTM, ANQGSEA. DNA of the CDR3: TGCAGCGTTCAACAGAAGATGAACACTGAAGCTTTCTTT. Translating gives CSVQQKMNTEAFF.

The chain combines TRBV12-3 or TRBV12-4 with TRBJ2-4, with D tentatively TRBD1 (5 bases). Trimming took off 3 bases at V and 9 bases at J, with 9 bases between the two ends. The CDR3 has 12 residues. In nucleotides, the CDR3 is TGTGCCAGCAGTTTCGGACACCCCATTCAGTACTTC. As protein: CASSFGHPIQYF.